Sequencing of this TCR beta chain was carried out in a study of T cell responses to AZD1222 COVID-19 vaccine. Here immunoSEQ multiplex PCR was the method, and the copy in TCRdb shows in-frame clones only, minus some. The table records about 140,000 clones, approximately 91% of them present only once. There are 15 residues in the CDR3. Germline V CDR1 and CDR2: LGHNA, YNFKEQ. J gave up 2 bases and V 1 base, and 5 bases lay outside the gene matches. The TCR sequence derives from an adult who received the AZD1222 COVID-19 vaccine. This material consisted of peripheral blood, taken 28 days after the second AZD1222 dose. The V call is TRBV4-2, the J call TRBJ2-7; 7 bases match TRBD1. The CDR3 coding sequence is TGTGCCAGCAGCCAAGGACAGGGTATCGCCTACGAGCAGTACTTC. Protein sequence: CASSQGQGIAYEQYF.